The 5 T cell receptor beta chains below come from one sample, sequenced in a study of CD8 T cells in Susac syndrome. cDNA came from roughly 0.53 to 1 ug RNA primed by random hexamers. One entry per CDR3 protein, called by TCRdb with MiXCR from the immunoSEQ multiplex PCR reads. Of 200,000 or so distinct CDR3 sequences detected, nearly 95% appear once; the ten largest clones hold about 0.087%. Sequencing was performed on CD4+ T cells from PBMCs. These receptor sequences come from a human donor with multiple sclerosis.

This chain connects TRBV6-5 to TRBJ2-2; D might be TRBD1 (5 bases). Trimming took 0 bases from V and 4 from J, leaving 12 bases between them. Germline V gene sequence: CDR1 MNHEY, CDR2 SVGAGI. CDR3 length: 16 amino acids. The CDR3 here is CASSYSQQATTGELFF. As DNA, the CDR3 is TGTGCCAGCAGTTACTCCCAACAGGCCACCACCGGGGAGCTGTTTTTT.

The CDR3 sequence: CASSLGVPPYEQYF. CDR3 coding DNA: TGTGCCAGCAGTTTGGGGGTCCCTCCCTACGAGCAGTACTTC. The chain couples TRBV27 to TRBJ2-7; D may match TRBD1 or TRBD2 (5 bases each). CDR3 size: 14 residues. Germline V gives CDR1 MNHEY, CDR2 SMNVEV (reference sequence). The ends were cut back, 3 bases at V and 2 bases at J, with 11 bases in the middle.

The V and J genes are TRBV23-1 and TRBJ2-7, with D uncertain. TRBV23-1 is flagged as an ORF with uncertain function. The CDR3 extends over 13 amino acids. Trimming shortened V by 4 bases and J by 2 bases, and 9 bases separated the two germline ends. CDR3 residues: CASSPSATYEQYF. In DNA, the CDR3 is TGCGCCAGCAGTCCGTCGGCCACCTACGAGCAGTACTTC.

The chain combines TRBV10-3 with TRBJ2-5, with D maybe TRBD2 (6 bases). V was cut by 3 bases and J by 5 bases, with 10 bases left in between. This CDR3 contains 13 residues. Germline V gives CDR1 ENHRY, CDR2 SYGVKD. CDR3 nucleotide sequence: TGTGCCATCAGTGAAAAGGGGAGGGAGACCCAGTACTTC. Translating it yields CAISEKGRETQYF.

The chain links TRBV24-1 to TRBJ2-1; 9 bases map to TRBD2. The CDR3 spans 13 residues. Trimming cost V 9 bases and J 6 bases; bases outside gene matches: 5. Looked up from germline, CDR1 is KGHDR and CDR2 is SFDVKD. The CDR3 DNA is TGTGCCACCGAGCGGGAGGTGGGCAATGAGCAGTTCTTC. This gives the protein CATEREVGNEQFF.